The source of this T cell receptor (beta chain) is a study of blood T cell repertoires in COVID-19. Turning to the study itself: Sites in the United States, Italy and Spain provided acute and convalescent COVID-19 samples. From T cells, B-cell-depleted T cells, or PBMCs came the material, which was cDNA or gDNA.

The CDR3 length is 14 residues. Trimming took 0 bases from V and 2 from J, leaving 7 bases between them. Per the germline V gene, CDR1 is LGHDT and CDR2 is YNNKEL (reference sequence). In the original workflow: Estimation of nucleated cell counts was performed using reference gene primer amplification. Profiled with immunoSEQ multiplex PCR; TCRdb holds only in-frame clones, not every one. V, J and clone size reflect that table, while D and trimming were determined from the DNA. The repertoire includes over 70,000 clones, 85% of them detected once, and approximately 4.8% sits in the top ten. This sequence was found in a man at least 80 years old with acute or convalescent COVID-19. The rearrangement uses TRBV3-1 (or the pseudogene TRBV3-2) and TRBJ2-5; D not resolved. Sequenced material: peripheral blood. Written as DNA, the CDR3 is TGTGCCAGCAGCCAAGATAACAGACAAGAGACCCAGTACTTC. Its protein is CASSQDNRQETQYF.